This T cell receptor beta chain was sequenced for a study of cytotoxic CD8 clonotypes in ibrutinib-treated CLL. Study summary: Partial responses numbered some 25 and complete responses 2; after a median about 6 years, roughly 14 stayed remitted and roughly twelve progressed.

Germline-derived CDR1 and CDR2 are SGHAT and FQNNGV. The CDR3 is 13 amino acids. The germline V and J ends were trimmed by 1 base and 7 bases, with 8 bases remaining between them. The assay was immunoSEQ multiplex PCR, and TCRdb's table has in-frame clones only and misses some. Here the sample spans about 140,000 clones, 60% to 85% being singletons. This sequence joins TRBV11-2 and TRBJ2-1; the D is unclear. The material sequenced was PBMCs, taken after 12 months of ibrutinib treatment. The receptor's source is a human donor with chronic lymphocytic leukemia. The CDR3 reads CASSLGRLNEQFF. The CDR3 nucleotides read TGTGCCAGCAGCTTAGGACGGCTAAATGAGCAGTTCTTC.